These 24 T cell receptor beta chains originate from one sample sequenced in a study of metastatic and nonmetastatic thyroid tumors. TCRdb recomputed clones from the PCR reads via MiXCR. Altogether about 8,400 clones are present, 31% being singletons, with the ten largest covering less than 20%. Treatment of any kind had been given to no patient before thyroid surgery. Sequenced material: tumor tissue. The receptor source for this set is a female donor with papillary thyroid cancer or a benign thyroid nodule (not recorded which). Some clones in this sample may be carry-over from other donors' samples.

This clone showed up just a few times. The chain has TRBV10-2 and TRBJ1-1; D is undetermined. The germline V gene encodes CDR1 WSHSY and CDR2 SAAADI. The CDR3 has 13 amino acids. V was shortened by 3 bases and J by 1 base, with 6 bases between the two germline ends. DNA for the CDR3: TGCGCCAGCAGTGAAGACAAGAACACTGAAGCTTTCTTT. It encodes CASSEDKNTEAFF.

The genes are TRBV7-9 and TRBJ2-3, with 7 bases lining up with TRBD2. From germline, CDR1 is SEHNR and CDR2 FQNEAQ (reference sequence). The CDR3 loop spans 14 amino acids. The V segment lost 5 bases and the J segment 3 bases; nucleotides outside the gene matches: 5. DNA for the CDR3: TGTGCCAGCAGCGCCTTGGGGGGGACAGATACGCAGTATTTT. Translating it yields CASSALGGTDTQYF.

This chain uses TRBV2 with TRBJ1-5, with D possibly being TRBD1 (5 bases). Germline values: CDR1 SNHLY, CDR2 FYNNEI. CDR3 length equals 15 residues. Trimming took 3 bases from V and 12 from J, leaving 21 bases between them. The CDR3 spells CASSDTGLRISGQHF. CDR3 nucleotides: TGTGCCAGCAGTGATACGGGGCTGAGGATCTCCGGCCAGCATTTT. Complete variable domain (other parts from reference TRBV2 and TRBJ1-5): EPEVTQTPSHQVTQMGQEVILRCVPISNHLYFYWYRQILGQKVEFLVSFYNNEISEKSEIFDDQFSVERPDGSNFTLKIRSTKLEDSAMYFCASSDTGLRISGQHFGDGTRLSIL.

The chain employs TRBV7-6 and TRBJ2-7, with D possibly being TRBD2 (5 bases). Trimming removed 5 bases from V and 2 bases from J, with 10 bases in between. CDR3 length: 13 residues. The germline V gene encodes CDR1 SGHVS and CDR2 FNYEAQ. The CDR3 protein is CASSKRSTYEQYF. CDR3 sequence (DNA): TGTGCCAGCAGCAAGCGGTCCACCTACGAGCAGTACTTC.

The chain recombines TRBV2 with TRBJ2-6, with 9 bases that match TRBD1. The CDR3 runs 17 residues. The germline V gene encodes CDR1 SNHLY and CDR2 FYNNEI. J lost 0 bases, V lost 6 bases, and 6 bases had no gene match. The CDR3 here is CASSWDREASGANVLTF. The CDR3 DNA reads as TGTGCCAGCAGCTGGGACAGGGAGGCCTCTGGGGCCAACGTCCTGACTTTC.

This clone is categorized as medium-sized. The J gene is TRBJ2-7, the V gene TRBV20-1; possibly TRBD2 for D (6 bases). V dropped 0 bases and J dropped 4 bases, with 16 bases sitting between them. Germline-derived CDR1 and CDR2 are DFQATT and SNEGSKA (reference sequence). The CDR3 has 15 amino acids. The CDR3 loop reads CSARDAAGSGYEQYF. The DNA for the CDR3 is TGCAGTGCTAGAGATGCGGCGGGATCAGGTTACGAGCAGTACTTC.

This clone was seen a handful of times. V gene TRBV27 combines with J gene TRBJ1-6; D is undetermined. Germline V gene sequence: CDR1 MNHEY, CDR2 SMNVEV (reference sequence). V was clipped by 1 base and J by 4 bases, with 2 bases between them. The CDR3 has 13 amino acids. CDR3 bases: TGTGCCAGCAGTTTATGTTATAATTCACCCCTCCACTTT. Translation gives CASSLCYNSPLHF.

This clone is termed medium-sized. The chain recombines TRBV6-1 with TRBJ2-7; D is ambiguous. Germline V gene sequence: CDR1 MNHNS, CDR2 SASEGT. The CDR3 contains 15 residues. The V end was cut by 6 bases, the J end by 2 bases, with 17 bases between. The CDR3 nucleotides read TGTGCCAGCAGCCCCACTGGGCTCCCTCCCTACGAGCAGTACTTC. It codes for CASSPTGLPPYEQYF.

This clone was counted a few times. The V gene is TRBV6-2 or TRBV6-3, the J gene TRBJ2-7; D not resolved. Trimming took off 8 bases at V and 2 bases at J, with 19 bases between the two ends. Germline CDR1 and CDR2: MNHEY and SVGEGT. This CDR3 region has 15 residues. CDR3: CASCLMADLTYEQYF. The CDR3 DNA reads TGTGCCAGCTGCTTAATGGCGGATTTGACCTACGAGCAGTACTTC.

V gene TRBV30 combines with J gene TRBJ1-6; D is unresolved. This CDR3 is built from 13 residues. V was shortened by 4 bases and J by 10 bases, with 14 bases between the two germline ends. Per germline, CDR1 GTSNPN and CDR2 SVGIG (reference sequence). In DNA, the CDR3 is TGTGCCTGGAAGGGCAGTTGGAGGTCACCCCTCCACTTT. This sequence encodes CAWKGSWRSPLHF.

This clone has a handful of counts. CDR3 nucleotide sequence: TGTGCCAGCATCTCAATAGCGGGGGGGAATAGGAATACGCAGTATTTT. This sequence encodes CASISIAGGNRNTQYF. The gene calls are TRBV6-2 or TRBV6-3 and TRBJ2-3, with 11 bases lining up with TRBD2. The germline V gene encodes CDR1 MNHEY and CDR2 SVGEGT. The CDR3 is made up of 16 amino acids. The V and J ends lost 7 bases and 7 bases, in that order; junction bases with no gene match: 13.

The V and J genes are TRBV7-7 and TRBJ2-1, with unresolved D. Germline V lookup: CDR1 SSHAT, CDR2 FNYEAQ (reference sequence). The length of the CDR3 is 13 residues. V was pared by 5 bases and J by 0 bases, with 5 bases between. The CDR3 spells CASSPTSYNEQFF. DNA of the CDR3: TGTGCCAGCAGCCCGACCTCCTACAATGAGCAGTTCTTC. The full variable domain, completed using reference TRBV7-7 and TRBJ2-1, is GAGVSQSPRYKVTKRGQDVTLRCDPISSHATLYWYQQALGQGPEFLTYFNYEAQPDKSGLPSDRFSAERPEGSISTLTIQRTEQRDSAMYRCASSPTSYNEQFFGPGTRLTVL.

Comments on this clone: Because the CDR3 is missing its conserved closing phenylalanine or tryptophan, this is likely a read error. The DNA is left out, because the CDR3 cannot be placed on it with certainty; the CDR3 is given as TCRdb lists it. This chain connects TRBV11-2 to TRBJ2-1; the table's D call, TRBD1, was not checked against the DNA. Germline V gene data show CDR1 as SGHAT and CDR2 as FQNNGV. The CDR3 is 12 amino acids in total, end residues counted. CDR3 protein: CASSLAGTAPVP.

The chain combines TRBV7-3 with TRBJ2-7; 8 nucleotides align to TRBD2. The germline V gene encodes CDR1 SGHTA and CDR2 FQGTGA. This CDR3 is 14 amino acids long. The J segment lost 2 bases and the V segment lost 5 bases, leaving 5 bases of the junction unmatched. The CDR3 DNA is TGTGCCAGCAGCACCCCGGGACTAGCCTACGAGCAGTACTTC. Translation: CASSTPGLAYEQYF.

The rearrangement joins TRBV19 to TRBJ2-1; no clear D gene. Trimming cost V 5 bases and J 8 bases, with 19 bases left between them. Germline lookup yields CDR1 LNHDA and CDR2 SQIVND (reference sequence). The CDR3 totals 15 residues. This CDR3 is CASSLADHANYEQFF. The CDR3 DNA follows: TGTGCCAGTAGTCTCGCGGACCATGCTAACTATGAGCAGTTCTTC.

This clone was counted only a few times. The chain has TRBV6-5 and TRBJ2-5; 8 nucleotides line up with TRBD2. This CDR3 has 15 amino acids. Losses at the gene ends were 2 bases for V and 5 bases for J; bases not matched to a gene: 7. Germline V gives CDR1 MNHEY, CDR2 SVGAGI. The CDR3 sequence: CASSYRLAGGETQYF. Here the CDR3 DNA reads TGTGCCAGCAGTTACCGCCTAGCGGGTGGGGAGACCCAGTACTTC.

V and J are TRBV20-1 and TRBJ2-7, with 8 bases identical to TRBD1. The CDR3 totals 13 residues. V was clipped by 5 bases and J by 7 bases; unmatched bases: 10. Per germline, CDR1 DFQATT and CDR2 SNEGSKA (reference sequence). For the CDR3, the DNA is TGCAGTGCTCGAGGGGGACAGGCACGGGAGCAGTACTTC. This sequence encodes CSARGGQAREQYF.

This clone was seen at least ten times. The CDR3 region is CASSLTGTGAFPSYEQYF. DNA of the CDR3: TGTGCCAGCAGCTTGACCGGGACAGGGGCCTTTCCTTCCTACGAGCAGTACTTC. This chain links TRBV28 with TRBJ2-7, with 10 bases lining up with TRBD1. The J segment lost 1 base and the V segment lost 6 bases, leaving 15 bases of the junction unmatched. Germline V lookup: CDR1 MDHEN, CDR2 SYDVKM. CDR3 length: 18 amino acids. The entire variable domain, with the rest obtained from reference TRBV28 and TRBJ2-7, is as follows: DVKVTQSSRYLVKRTGEKVFLECVQDMDHENMFWYRQDPGLGLRLIYFSYDVKMKEKGDIPEGYSVSREKKERFSLILESASTNQTSMYLCASSLTGTGAFPSYEQYFGPGTRLTVT.

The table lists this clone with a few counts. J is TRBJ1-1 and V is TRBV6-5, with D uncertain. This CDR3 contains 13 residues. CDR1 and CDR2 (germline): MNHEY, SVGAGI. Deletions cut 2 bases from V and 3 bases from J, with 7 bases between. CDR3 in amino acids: CASSYGGDTEAFF. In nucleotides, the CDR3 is TGTGCCAGCAGTTACGGCGGGGACACTGAAGCTTTCTTT.

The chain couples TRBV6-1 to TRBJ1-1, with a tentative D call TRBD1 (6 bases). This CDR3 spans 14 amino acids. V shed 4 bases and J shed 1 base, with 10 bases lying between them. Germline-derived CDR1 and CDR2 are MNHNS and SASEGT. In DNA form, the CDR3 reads TGTGCCAGCAGTGTCAGGGGATGGAACACTGAAGCTTTCTTT. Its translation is CASSVRGWNTEAFF.

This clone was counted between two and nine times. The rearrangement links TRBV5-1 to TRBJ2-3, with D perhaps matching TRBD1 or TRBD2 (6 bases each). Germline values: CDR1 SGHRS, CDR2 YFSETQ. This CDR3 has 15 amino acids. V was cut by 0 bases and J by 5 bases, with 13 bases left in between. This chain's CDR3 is CASSLGGAHGDTQYF. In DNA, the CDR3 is TGCGCCAGCAGCTTGGGGGGGGCGCACGGAGATACGCAGTATTTT.

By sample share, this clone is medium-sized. This chain's CDR3 is CASSRGPLADSYNEQFF. Written as DNA, the CDR3 is TGCGCCAGCAGCCGGGGGCCATTAGCGGACTCCTACAATGAGCAGTTCTTC. The chain employs TRBV4-1 and TRBJ2-1; D could derive from TRBD1 or TRBD2 (6 bases each). Germline assignment: CDR1 MGHRA and CDR2 YSYEKL. The CDR3 is 17 amino acids. The V and J ends lost 4 bases and 0 bases respectively, with 16 bases between them.

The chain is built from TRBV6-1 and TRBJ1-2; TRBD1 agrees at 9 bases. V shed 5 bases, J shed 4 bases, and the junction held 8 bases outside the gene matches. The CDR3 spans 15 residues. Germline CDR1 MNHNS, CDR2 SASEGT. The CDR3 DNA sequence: TGTGCCAGCAGTACCCCGGGACAGGGCGGCTATGGCTACACCTTC. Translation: CASSTPGQGGYGYTF.

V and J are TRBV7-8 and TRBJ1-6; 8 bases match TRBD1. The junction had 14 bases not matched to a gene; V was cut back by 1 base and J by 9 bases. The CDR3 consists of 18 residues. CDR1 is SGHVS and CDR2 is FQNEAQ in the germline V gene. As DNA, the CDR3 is TGTGCCAGCAGCTTAGAAATGGACAGGGTGGTTTTTGGTTCACCCCTCCACTTT. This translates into CASSLEMDRVVFGSPLHF.